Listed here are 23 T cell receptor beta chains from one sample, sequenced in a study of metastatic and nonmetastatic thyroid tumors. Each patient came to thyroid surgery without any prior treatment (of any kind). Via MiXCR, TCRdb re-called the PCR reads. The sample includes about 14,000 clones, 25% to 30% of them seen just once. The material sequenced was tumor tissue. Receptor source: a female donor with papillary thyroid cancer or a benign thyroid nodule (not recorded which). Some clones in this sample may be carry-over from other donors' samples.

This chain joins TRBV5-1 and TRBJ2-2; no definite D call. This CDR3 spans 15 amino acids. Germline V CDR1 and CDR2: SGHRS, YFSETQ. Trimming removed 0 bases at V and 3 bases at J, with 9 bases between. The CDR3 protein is CASSLGGLDTGELFF. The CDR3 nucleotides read TGCGCCAGCAGCTTGGGTGGGCTCGACACCGGGGAGCTGTTTTTT.

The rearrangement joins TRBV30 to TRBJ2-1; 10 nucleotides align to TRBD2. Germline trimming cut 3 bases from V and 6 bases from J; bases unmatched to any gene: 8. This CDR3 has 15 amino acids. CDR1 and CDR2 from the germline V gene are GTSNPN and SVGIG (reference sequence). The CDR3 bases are TGTGCCTGGAGCCGACTAGCGGGCGCCGGCAATGAGCAGTTCTTC. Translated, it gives CAWSRLAGAGNEQFF.

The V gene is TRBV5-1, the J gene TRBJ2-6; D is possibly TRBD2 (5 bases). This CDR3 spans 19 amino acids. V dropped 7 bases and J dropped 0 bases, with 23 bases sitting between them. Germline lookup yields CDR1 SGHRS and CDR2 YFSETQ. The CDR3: CASQKRGLLTLSGANVLTF. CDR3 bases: TGCGCCAGCCAAAAACGCGGGCTACTTACCCTCTCTGGGGCCAACGTCCTGACTTTC.

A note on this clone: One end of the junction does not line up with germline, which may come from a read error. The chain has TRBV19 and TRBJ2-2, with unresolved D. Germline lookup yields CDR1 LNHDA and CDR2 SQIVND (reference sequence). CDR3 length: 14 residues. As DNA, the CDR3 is TGTGCCAGTAGTTGGGGTCCAAACAACGGGGAGCTGTTTTTT. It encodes CASSWGPNNGELFF.

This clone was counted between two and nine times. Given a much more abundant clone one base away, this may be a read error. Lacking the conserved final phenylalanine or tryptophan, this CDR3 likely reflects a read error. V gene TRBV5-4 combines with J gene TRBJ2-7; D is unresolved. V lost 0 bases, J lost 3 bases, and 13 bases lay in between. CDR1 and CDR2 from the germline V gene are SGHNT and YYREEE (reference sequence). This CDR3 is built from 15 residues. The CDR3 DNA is TGTGCCAGCAGCTTGGGGCACCTCTCGAACTACGAGCAGTACCTC. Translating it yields CASSLGHLSNYEQYL.

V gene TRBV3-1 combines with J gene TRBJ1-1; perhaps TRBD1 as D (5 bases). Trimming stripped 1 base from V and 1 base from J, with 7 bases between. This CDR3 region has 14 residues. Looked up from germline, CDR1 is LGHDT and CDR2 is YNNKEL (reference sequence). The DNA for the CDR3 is TGTGCCAGCAGCCAAGCACAGGCGAACACTGAAGCTTTCTTT. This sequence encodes CASSQAQANTEAFF.

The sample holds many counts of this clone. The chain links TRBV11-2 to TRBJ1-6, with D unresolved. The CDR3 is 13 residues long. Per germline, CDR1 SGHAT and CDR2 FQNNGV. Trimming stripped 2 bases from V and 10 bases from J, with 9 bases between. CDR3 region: CASSLTGESPLHF. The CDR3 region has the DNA TGTGCCAGCAGCTTAACCGGGGAGTCACCCCTCCACTTT. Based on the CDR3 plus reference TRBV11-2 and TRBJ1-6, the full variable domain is EAGVAQSPRYKIIEKRQSVAFWCNPISGHATLYWYQQILGQGPKLLIQFQNNGVVDDSQLPKDRFSAERLKGVDSTLKIQPAKLEDSAVYLCASSLTGESPLHFGNGTRLTVT.

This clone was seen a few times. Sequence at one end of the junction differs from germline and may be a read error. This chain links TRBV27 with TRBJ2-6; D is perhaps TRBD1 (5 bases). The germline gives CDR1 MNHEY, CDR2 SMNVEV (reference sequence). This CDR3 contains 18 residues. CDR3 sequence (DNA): TGTGCCAGCAGTTCCGACAGTGGCTCCTCCTCTTGGGCCAACGTCCTGACTTTC. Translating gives CASSSDSGSSSWANVLTF.

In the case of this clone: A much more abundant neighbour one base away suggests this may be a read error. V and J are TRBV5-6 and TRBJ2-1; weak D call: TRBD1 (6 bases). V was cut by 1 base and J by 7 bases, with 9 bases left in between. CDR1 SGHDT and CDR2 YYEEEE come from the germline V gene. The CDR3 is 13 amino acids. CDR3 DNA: TGTGCCAGCAGCTTGAACAGGGTGAATGAGCAGTTCTTC. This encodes CASSLNRVNEQFF. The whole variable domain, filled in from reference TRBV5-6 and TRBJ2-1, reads DAGVTQSPTHLIKTRGQQVTLRCSPKSGHDTVSWYQQALGQGPQFIFQYYEEEERQRGNFPDRFSGHQFPNYSSELNVNALLLGDSALYLCASSLNRVNEQFFGPGTRLTVL.

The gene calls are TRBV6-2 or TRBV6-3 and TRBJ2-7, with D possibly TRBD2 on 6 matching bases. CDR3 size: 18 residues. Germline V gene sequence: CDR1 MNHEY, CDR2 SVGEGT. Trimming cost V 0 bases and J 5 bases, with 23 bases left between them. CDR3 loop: CASSYSIRREAGLDEQYF. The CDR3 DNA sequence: TGTGCCAGCAGTTACTCGATAAGGAGGGAGGCAGGTTTGGACGAGCAGTACTTC.

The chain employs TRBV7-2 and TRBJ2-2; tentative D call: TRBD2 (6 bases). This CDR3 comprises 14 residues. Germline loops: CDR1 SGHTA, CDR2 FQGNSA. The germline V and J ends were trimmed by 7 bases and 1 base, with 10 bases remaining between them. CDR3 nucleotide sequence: TGTGCCAGCAAGGGACTCAGGAACACCGGGGAGCTGTTTTTT. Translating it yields CASKGLRNTGELFF.

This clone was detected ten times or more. CDR3 sequence: CASSQGKDTEAFF. In DNA form, the CDR3 reads TGTGCCAGCAGCCAAGGGAAGGACACTGAAGCTTTCTTT. V gene TRBV4-2 combines with J gene TRBJ1-1; D ambiguous. This CDR3 spans 13 amino acids. From germline, CDR1 is LGHNA and CDR2 YNFKEQ. Trimming left V 1 base short and J 3 bases short, with 6 bases between.

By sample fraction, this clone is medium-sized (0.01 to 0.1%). The CDR3 loop is CASSFWDSSYEQYF. DNA for the CDR3: TGTGCCAGCAGCTTTTGGGACAGCTCCTACGAGCAGTACTTC. The V gene is TRBV7-8, the J gene TRBJ2-7; 7 positions agree with TRBD1. Losses at the gene ends were 3 bases for V and 0 bases for J; bases not matched to a gene: 2. This CDR3 spans 14 amino acids. The germline CDR1 and CDR2 sequences are SGHVS and FQNEAQ.

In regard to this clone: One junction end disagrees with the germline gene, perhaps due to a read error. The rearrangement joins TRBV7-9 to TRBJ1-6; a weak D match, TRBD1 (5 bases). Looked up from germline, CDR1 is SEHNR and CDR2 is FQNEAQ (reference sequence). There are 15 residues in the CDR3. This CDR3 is CASSPGGVRNSPFHF. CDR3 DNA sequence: TGTGCCAGCAGCCCCGGGGGGGTTAGGAATTCACCCTTCCACTTT.

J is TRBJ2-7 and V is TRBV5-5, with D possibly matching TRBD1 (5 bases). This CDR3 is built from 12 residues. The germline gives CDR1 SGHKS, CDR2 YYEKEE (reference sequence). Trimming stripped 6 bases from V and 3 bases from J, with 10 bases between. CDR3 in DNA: TGTGCCAGCAAAGGGGAACGCTACGAGCAGTACTTC. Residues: CASKGERYEQYF.

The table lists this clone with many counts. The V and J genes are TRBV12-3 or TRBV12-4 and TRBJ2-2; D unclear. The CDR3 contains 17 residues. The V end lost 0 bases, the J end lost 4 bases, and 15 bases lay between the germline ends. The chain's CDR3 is CASSLAFPGSSTGELFF. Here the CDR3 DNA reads TGTGCCAGCAGTTTAGCGTTTCCGGGTTCAAGCACCGGGGAGCTGTTTTTT.

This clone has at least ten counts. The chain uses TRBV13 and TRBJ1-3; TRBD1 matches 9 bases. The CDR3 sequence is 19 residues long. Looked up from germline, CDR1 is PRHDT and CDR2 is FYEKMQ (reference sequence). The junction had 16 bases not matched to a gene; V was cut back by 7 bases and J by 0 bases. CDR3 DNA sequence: TGTGCCAGCATCTTTGGTGGGACAGGGATGGCGAGCTCTGGAAACACCATATATTTT. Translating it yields CASIFGGTGMASSGNTIYF. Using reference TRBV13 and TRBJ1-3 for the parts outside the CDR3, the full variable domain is AAGVIQSPRHLIKEKRETATLKCYPIPRHDTVYWYQQGPGQDPQFLISFYEKMQSDKGSIPDRFSAQQFSDYHSELNMSSLELGDSALYFCASIFGGTGMASSGNTIYFGEGSWLTVV.

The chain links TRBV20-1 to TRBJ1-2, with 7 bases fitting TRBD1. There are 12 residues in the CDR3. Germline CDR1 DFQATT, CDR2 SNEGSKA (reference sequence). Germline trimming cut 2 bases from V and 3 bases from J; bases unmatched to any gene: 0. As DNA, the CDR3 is TGCAGTGCTAGACAGGGGGACTATGGCTACACCTTC. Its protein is CSARQGDYGYTF.

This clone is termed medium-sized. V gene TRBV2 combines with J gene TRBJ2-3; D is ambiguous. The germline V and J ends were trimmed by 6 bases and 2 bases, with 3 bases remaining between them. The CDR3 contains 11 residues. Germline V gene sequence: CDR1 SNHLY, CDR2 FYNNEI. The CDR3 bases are TGTGCCAGCAGCTACACAGATACGCAGTATTTT. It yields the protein CASSYTDTQYF.

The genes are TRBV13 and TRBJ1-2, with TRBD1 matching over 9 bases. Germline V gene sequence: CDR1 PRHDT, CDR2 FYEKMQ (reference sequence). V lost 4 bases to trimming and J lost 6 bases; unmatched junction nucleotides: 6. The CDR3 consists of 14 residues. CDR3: CASSYDRGADGYTF. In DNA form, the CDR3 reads TGTGCCAGCAGCTACGACAGGGGGGCTGATGGCTACACCTTC. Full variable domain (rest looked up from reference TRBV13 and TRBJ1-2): AAGVIQSPRHLIKEKRETATLKCYPIPRHDTVYWYQQGPGQDPQFLISFYEKMQSDKGSIPDRFSAQQFSDYHSELNMSSLELGDSALYFCASSYDRGADGYTFGSGTRLTVV.

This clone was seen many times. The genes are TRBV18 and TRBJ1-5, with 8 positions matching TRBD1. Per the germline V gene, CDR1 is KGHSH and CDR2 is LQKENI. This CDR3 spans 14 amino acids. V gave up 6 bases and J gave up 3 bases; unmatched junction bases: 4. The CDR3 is CASSETGVNQPQHF. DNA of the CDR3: TGTGCCAGCTCGGAGACAGGGGTCAATCAGCCCCAGCATTTT.

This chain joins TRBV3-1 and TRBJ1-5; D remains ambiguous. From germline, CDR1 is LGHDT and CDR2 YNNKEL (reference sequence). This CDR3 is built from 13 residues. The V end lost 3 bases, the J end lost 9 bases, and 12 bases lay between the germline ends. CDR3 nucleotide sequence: TGTGCCAGCAGCCAGTCCACCAACGGGCCCCAGCATTTT. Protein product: CASSQSTNGPQHF.

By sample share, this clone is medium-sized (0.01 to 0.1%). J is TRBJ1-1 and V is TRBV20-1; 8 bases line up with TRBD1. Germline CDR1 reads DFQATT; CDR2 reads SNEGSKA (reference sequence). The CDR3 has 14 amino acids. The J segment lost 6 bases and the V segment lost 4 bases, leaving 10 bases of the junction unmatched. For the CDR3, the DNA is TGCAGTGCTAAAGACGGGACAGGCCGTCCTGAAGCTTTCTTT. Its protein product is CSAKDGTGRPEAFF.